Listed below are T cell receptor beta chains from one sample, sequenced in a study of T-cell reconstitution after alpha-beta-depleted transplantation in children. Via MiXCR, TCRdb re-called the PCR reads, giving one row per CDR3 protein. The sample has about 400,000 distinct CDR3 sequences; roughly 22% are singletons. The sample here was PBMCs from the stem cell graft donor, taken from the stem cell graft. The receptors shown here come from a human donor who donated a stem cell graft to a child with acute myeloid leukemia. Both conserved end residues are part of each CDR3.

V	J	CDR3
TRBV15	TRBJ1-1	CATSRDLGGLVFF
TRBV5-6	TRBJ1-1	CASSIEPTVNTEAFF
TRBV6-5	TRBJ2-1	CASSHKPLTGRAYNEQFF
TRBV28	TRBJ2-2	CASSPWEGAAGELFF
TRBV28	TRBJ1-5	CASRYPGTGSNQPQHF
TRBV2	TRBJ2-7	CASSPTGTGLTYAYEQYF
TRBV15	TRBJ1-5	CATTKGQGNSYNNQPQHF
TRBV25-1	TRBJ2-1	CASSEYTQTYRPSGDSYNEQFF
TRBV4-3	TRBJ2-3	CASSQVPRPSSTDTQYF
TRBV11-2	TRBJ2-1	CASSSRIRTSGRAYNEQFF
TRBV20-1	TRBJ1-5	CSARDWDRRNQPQHF
TRBV6-1	TRBJ2-1	CASTQGWSSQGNEQFF
TRBV29-1	TRBJ1-2	CSVETGTDYGYTF
TRBV29-1	TRBJ2-7	CSVVGILLSEQYF
TRBV5-5	TRBJ2-1	CASSSTGEYYNEQFF
TRBV12-3/TRBV12-4	TRBJ2-3	CASSATSGRADTQYF
TRBV7-3	TRBJ2-3	CASSLRRASSTDTQYF
TRBV12-3/TRBV12-4	TRBJ2-1	CASSPVRGNEQFF
TRBV4-1	TRBJ2-1	CASSQVTSGNEQFF
TRBV3-1	TRBJ2-1	CASSQFFGNSYNEQFF
TRBV15	TRBJ2-5	CATKSGTSGKAQYF
TRBV10-3	TRBJ1-2	CATSLAGEVAGYTF
TRBV20-1	TRBJ2-5	CSARGAGSGETQYF
TRBV7-6	TRBJ2-2	CASSQGLAGLLSPGELFF
TRBV9	TRBJ1-1	CASSDGTGWMNTEAFF
TRBV28	TRBJ2-1	CASTLGVSSYNEQFF
TRBV7-7	TRBJ2-5	CASSSGNPGQGLKTQYF
TRBV7-9	TRBJ1-4	CASIKDGTNEKLFF
TRBV29-1	TRBJ2-1	CSVVWYSYNEQFF
TRBV12-3/TRBV12-4	TRBJ2-1	CASSFGGGGNEQFF
TRBV10-3	TRBJ2-7	CATQVSTGRSYEQYF
TRBV20-1	TRBJ2-1	CSARDPRTGTNEQFF
TRBV28	TRBJ2-7	CASSRPTDSYEQYF
TRBV9	TRBJ2-2	CASSSHRDKNTGELFF
TRBV5-6	TRBJ2-1	CASSDLTSGPYNEQFF
TRBV5-6	TRBJ1-5	CASSRGGGDQPQHF
TRBV4-1	TRBJ2-1	CASSQDGLAGGTYNEQFF
TRBV6-5	TRBJ2-3	CASRRTSGSTDTQYF
TRBV29-1	TRBJ2-2	CSVENRAGEQGGELFF
TRBV12-3/TRBV12-4	TRBJ2-5	CASSRPNYQETQYF
TRBV29-1	TRBJ1-2	CSVDQAGINYGYTF
TRBV29-1	TRBJ1-1	CSVVGLGGTEAFF
TRBV5-1	TRBJ2-1	CASSDAVGNEQFF
TRBV18	TRBJ2-5	CASSPQGPETQYF
TRBV25-1	TRBJ2-5	CASSESSSETQYF